This T cell receptor beta chain stems from a study of shared clonotypes between healthy human individuals (dated by TCRdb to 2018 to 2021). As for the study more broadly: The cohort included three men and two women between 18 and 49 years of age. For each donor, CD4 naive and CD4 memory were each given three plates, CD8 naive was given two plates, and CD8 memory was given one plate. Between about 0.8 and 9.5 billion PBMCs per donor were obtained by leukapheresis. To estimate repertoire size and how much clonotypes are shared between individuals, the study performed deep sequencing of blood TCR repertoires from a few healthy adults. Different laboratories and diverse techniques were used to prepare libraries and sequence TCR repertoires, to increase sequencing depth and limit assay-specific biases. Results the study describes overall, beyond this receptor: Clonotypes shared by all four sorted-subset donors showed higher generation probabilities than non-shared clonotypes. Estimated clonotype richness was generally larger for naive than for memory subsets. Sampling was restricted to blood, and TCR repertoires in tissue are likely to differ from TCR repertoires in blood. Because the study included only a small number of donors, the genetic and exposure-history diversity represented was limited. When a few donors were compared, the shared fraction of clonotypes was roughly 4.8% for naive CD4, approximately 3.5% for naive CD8, about 2.4% for memory CD4, and 0.35% to 0.4% for memory CD8. Incomplete sequencing was indicated by rarefaction of sorted-subset datasets, despite the large sequencing depth. Based on pairwise subsampling, the degree of clonotype sharing among donors was expected to be affected by sequencing depth.

TCR CDR3 regions were amplified from genomic DNA by multiplex PCR using the deep immunoSEQ assay. Genomic DNA extracted from each cell subset was distributed evenly over all wells of several immunoSEQ 96-well plates, and each plate served as one replicate. Each replicate PCR for sorted subsets received around 210 ng genomic DNA, equal to about 30,000 T cell genomes. The purified libraries were quantified using a Qubit 3.0 fluorometer, sized with a Bioanalyzer 2100, and then quantified again using the KAPA Library Quantification kit. Every immunoSEQ 96-well plate was sequenced on a separate single-read 150-cycle Illumina NextSeq 550 flow cell. As for how the authors treated the data: The immunoSEQ output contained only junctional sequences without quality scores, so filtering could not match that applied to full-length reads. Sequences were annotated with PyIR, a Python wrapper for IgBLAST v1.9, and V/J genes and CDR3 were assigned using IMGT germline references. Reads with weak V/J assignments (E-value above 1e-6), missing CDR3, stop codons, out-of-frame junctions, or ambiguous translated residues were removed. V3J clonotypes were defined as sequences sharing the same inferred V gene, J gene, and CDR3 amino acid sequence. The percentage overlap between two repertoires was calculated by dividing the number of shared unique clonotypes by the size of the smaller repertoire. Three approaches were used to assess repertoire richness: RTK rarefaction, the Chao1 estimator, and Recon v2.1 estimates of unobserved clonotypes. For all TCRbeta clonotypes obtained by the gDNA method from a few donors, generation probabilities were computed with OLGA. TCRdb's version of the immuneACCESS table is confined to in-frame rearrangements and falls short of the full clone set. An unresolved V gene accounts for under half of the shortfall where checked; the remainder is of unknown origin. Clonal size and the V and J genes are those of that table, whereas D and trimming came from the DNA. Counted in this sample were roughly 650,000 clones; approximately 96% of them appeared once. The biggest ten clones account for 0.11% of the sample.

A remark on this clone: The clone's antigen remains unknown. Per-base quality was not reported, and no clone a single base away is much larger than it.

For the CD8 naive samples, CD45RO-negative cells were positively selected for CCR7, yielding a CD45RA+CCR7+ population from which TemRA cells were excluded. The donors were healthy, HIV-negative adults who had no recently reported acute infections or vaccinations. Only Caucasian adults living in Nashville, Tennessee, USA were represented among the donors. Blood was collected by leukapheresis, and PBMCs were isolated by Ficoll-Histopaque density gradient centrifugation and then cryopreserved in liquid nitrogen vapor phase. Analytical flow cytometry was used to check the purity and quantity of every magnetically sorted T cell population. Genomic DNA was isolated from each sorted fraction and quantified by UV absorbance on a Nanodrop 2000c. From the cysteine through the phenylalanine, the CDR3 covers 16 amino acids. Only the CDR3 DNA is retained, 48 bases long and in frame from the first base. From a lookup of the germline V gene, CDR1 and CDR2 are MDHEN and SYDVKM. Trimming removed 7 bases from V and 8 bases from J; the gene matches leave 14 bases unexplained.

The receptor comes from a woman in her 30s in good health. The V and J genes are TRBV28 and TRBJ2-1; 10 of the junction bases match TRBD1. Sequenced input: naive CD8+ T cells sorted from blood. The cell subset or site label for this specimen denotes: CD45RA+CCR7+. The DNA is TGTGCCAGCACCTATCCCGGGACAGGGGTCTCAGATGAGCAGTTCTTC. Its product reads: CASTYPGTGVSDEQFF.